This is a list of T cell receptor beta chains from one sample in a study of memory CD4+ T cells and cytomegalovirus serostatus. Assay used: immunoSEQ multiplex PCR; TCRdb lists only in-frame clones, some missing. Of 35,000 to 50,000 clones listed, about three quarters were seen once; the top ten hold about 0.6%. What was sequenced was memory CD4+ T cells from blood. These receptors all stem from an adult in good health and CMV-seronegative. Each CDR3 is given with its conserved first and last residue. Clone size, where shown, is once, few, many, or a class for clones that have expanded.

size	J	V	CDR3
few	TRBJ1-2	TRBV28	CASSSTGGGNYGYTF
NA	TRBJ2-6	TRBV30	CAWRASSGANVLTF
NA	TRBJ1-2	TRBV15	CATSYREGYGYTF
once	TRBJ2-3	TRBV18	CASSPSGLTDTQYF
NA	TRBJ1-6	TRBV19	CASSTLQGATRGSPLHF
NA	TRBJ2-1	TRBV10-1	CASSALYNEQFF
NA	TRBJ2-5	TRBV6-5	CASSYAGTGGETQYF
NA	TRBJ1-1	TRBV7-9	CASSFQGGANTEAFF
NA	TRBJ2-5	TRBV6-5	CASRGGGMKTQYF
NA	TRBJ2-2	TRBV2	CATTPSGGTTGELFF
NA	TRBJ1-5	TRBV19	CASTTQGLSQPQHF
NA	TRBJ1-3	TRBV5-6	CASSLRGFGNTIYF
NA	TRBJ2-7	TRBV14	CASSPTRGAGYEQYF
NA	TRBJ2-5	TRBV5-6	CASSLGTRVEETQYF
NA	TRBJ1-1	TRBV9	CASSVANQMNTEAFF
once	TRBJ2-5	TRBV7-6	CASSLMGLQETQYF
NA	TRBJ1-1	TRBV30	CAWSVLVGRAFF
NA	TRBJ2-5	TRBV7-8	CASSQGRGLETQYF
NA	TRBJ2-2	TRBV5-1	CASSLTDSAGELFF
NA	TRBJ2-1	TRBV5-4	CASSLSGTEQFF
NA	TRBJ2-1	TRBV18	CASSDAGFNEQFF
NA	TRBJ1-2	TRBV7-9	CASSPMAFGFGGYTF
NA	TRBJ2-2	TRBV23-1	CAIQDIPNTGELFF
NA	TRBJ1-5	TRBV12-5	CASGQMGNQPQHF
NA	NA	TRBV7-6	CASSPSQRGYEQYF
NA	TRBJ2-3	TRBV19	CASSISGAADTQYF
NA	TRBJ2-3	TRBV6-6	CASSYQAGGTDTQYF